These 3 T cell receptor beta chains originate from one sample sequenced in a study of T cells after yellow fever vaccination. Via MiXCR, TCRdb re-called the 5' RACE reads, giving one row per CDR3 protein. This repertoire shows some 240,000 distinct CDR3 sequences, 5.2% found once; its top ten account for around 3.5%. Sequencing used CD4+ T cells sorted from PBMCs, obtained on the day of the yellow fever booster vaccination. These receptors were obtained from a man in his late teens or twenties who received the YFV17D yellow fever vaccine.

The chain carries TRBV2 and TRBJ2-2; no clear D gene. The CDR3 spans 16 residues. The germline gives CDR1 SNHLY, CDR2 FYNNEI. V was pared by 0 bases and J by 5 bases, with 13 bases between. The CDR3 here is CASSEAWVKVTGELFF. Written as DNA, the CDR3 is TGTGCCAGCAGTGAAGCGTGGGTAAAGGTGACCGGGGAGCTGTTTTTT.

This clonotype was detected ten times or more. This chain connects TRBV12-3 or TRBV12-4 to TRBJ1-3, with D perhaps matching TRBD1 (5 bases). The CDR3 totals 16 residues. With 5 bases removed from V and 0 bases from J, the gap between germline ends came to 14 bases. CDR3 coding DNA: TGTGCCAGCAGTCGGGGCAGCCCATACTCTGGAAACACCATATATTTT. Translating it yields CASSRGSPYSGNTIYF.

This clonotype was found a few times. The rearrangement uses TRBV7-9 and TRBJ2-5; TRBD2 matches 10 bases. Germline V lookup: CDR1 SEHNR, CDR2 FQNEAQ (reference sequence). The CDR3 is 14 residues long. With V trimmed by 6 bases and J by 5 bases, 6 bases remained unmatched. CDR3 DNA: TGTGCCAGCAGACGGACTAGCGGAGTGGAGACCCAGTACTTC. Its protein product is CASRRTSGVETQYF.